This is a list of T cell receptor beta chains from one sample in a study of blood T cells in healthy people across ages. TCRdb processed the 5' RACE reads anew with MiXCR; each CDR3 protein has one entry. The sample carries 1.4 million to 1.5 million distinct CDR3 sequences, 42% recorded once. The sequenced sample consisted of blood. These receptors were collected from a woman aged 18-35 years in good health. Both conserved end residues are part of each CDR3. Each record gives: D gene, clone size, V gene, J gene, CDR3 protein, CDR3 DNA. A D gene is named only where the DNA matches it firmly. Part of the rows lack a size; the others show once, few, many or a class for expanded clones.

D: .
size: .
V: TRBV20-1
J: TRBJ2-7
CDR3: CSAPWRHEQYF
DNA: TGCAGTGCTCCCTGGAGGCACGAGCAGTACTTC

D: .
size: .
V: TRBV20-1
J: TRBJ2-7
CDR3: CSASTFSPSYEQYF
DNA: TGCAGTGCTAGCACGTTCAGTCCCTCCTACGAGCAGTACTTC

D: .
size: .
V: TRBV12-3/TRBV12-4
J: TRBJ2-5
CDR3: CASSPPAEETQYF
DNA: TGTGCCAGCAGCCCCCCCGCAGAAGAGACCCAGTACTTC

D: .
size: few
V: TRBV13
J: TRBJ1-1
CDR3: CASSQALTEAFF
DNA: TGTGCCAGCAGCCAAGCGTTGACTGAAGCTTTCTTT

D: .
size: .
V: TRBV20-1
J: TRBJ2-1
CDR3: CSANQQRTGEQFF
DNA: TGCAGTGCTAACCAGCAGAGGACCGGTGAGCAGTTCTTC

D: .
size: .
V: TRBV7-2
J: TRBJ1-3
CDR3: CASSLGLVSSGNTIYF
DNA: TGTGCCAGCAGCCTAGGACTGGTGAGCTCTGGAAACACCATATATTTT

D: .
size: few
V: TRBV4-2
J: TRBJ1-2
CDR3: CASSQDLKSYGYTF
DNA: TGTGCCAGCAGCCAAGATTTGAAGAGCTATGGCTACACCTTC

D: TRBD2
size: .
V: TRBV3-1
J: TRBJ2-5
CDR3: CASSQDRTSGAETQYF
DNA: TGTGCCAGCAGCCAAGATAGGACTAGCGGGGCGGAGACCCAGTACTTC

D: .
size: .
V: TRBV7-2
J: TRBJ2-1
CDR3: CASSPQAGESYNEQFF
DNA: TGTGCCAGCAGCCCTCAGGCGGGCGAATCCTACAATGAGCAGTTCTTC

D: TRBD2
size: .
V: TRBV7-2
J: TRBJ2-5
CDR3: CASSLAPSGGPRTQYF
DNA: TGTGCCAGCAGCTTAGCCCCGAGCGGGGGCCCTCGGACCCAGTACTTC

D: .
size: .
V: TRBV5-1
J: TRBJ2-7
CDR3: CASSLESQMISDEQYF
DNA: TGCGCCAGCAGCTTGGAAAGTCAGATGATTTCCGACGAGCAGTACTTC

D: TRBD1
size: few
V: TRBV4-1
J: TRBJ1-2
CDR3: CASSQESRTGGIYYGYTF
DNA: TGCGCCAGCAGCCAAGAGTCCCGGACAGGGGGAATTTACTATGGCTACACCTTC

D: .
size: .
V: TRBV9
J: TRBJ1-1
CDR3: CASSVDGRVNTEAFF
DNA: TGTGCCAGCAGCGTAGACGGACGGGTGAACACTGAAGCTTTCTTT

D: .
size: few
V: TRBV7-6
J: TRBJ2-2
CDR3: CASSLVRGANTGELFF
DNA: TGTGCCAGCAGCTTAGTACGCGGGGCGAACACCGGGGAGCTGTTTTTT

D: .
size: .
V: TRBV25-1
J: TRBJ2-5
CDR3: CASSEQGIETQYF
DNA: TGTGCCAGCAGTGAACAGGGGATAGAGACCCAGTACTTC

D: .
size: .
V: TRBV6-5
J: TRBJ1-2
CDR3: CASSQAGTINYGYTF
DNA: TGTGCCAGCAGTCAAGCCGGGACGATAAACTATGGCTACACCTTC

D: TRBD2
size: .
V: TRBV3-1
J: TRBJ2-1
CDR3: CASSQGRTSGRRGEQFF
DNA: TGTGCCAGCAGCCAAGGGAGGACTAGCGGGAGGAGAGGTGAGCAGTTCTTC

D: .
size: .
V: TRBV20-1
J: TRBJ2-7
CDR3: CSAGYNYEQYF
DNA: TGCAGTGCAGGGTATAACTACGAGCAGTACTTC

D: .
size: .
V: TRBV12-3/TRBV12-4
J: TRBJ1-4
CDR3: CASSRWRSNLEKLFF
DNA: TGTGCCAGCAGCCGCTGGCGCAGTAACTTGGAAAAACTGTTTTTT

D: .
size: .
V: TRBV29-1
J: TRBJ2-7
CDR3: CSVGGAIDEQYF
DNA: TGCAGCGTTGGGGGGGCTATCGACGAGCAGTACTTC

D: .
size: few
V: TRBV5-1
J: TRBJ2-3
CDR3: CASSLSTGTTSTDTQYF
DNA: TGCGCCAGCAGCCTGAGTACCGGGACCACCTCCACAGATACGCAGTATTTT

D: TRBD2
size: .
V: TRBV12-3/TRBV12-4
J: TRBJ2-3
CDR3: CASAGGSSTDTQYF
DNA: TGTGCCAGCGCGGGGGGTTCTAGCACAGATACGCAGTATTTT

D: .
size: once
V: TRBV12-3/TRBV12-4
J: TRBJ2-6
CDR3: CASSLPGGTGANVLTF
DNA: TGTGCCAGCAGTCTCCCGGGCGGGACCGGGGCCAACGTCCTGACTTTC

D: TRBD2
size: .
V: TRBV3-1
J: TRBJ2-7
CDR3: CASSEEKGGAYEQYF
DNA: TGTGCCAGCAGCGAAGAAAAGGGAGGGGCCTACGAGCAGTACTTC

D: TRBD2
size: .
V: TRBV30
J: TRBJ2-3
CDR3: CAWSKSGTSTDTQYF
DNA: TGTGCCTGGAGTAAGAGCGGGACTAGCACAGATACGCAGTATTTT

D: .
size: .
V: TRBV6-8
J: TRBJ2-1
CDR3: CAGGGGDSDYNEQFF
DNA: TGTGCCGGCGGTGGCGGGGACTCCGACTACAATGAGCAGTTCTTC

D: TRBD2
size: few
V: TRBV5-6
J: TRBJ2-7
CDR3: CASSFGSGSPDEQYF
DNA: TGTGCCAGCAGCTTTGGTAGCGGGAGTCCCGACGAGCAGTACTTC

D: .
size: .
V: TRBV24-1
J: TRBJ1-1
CDR3: CATSADSGTEAFF
DNA: TGTGCCACCAGTGCTGACAGCGGAACTGAAGCTTTCTTT

D: TRBD2
size: .
V: TRBV10-3
J: TRBJ2-1
CDR3: CAISEFGTSGDNEQFF
DNA: TGTGCCATCAGTGAGTTTGGGACTAGCGGGGACAATGAGCAGTTCTTC